The text below deals with one T cell receptor (beta chain). This clone was detected only a few times. Its binding antigen is unknown. No much larger clonotype is one base removed from it; base qualities were not supplied. The intended sense of this specimen's time point label: baseline before oral tofacitinib. From alopecia areata patients, peripheral blood was collected along with lesional scalp punch biopsies. PBMCs were separated by density centrifugation and stained for CD3, CD4 and CD8, after which CD4+ and CD8+ T cells were sorted on a FACSAria. The sample belongs to a study of CD8+ T cells in alopecia areata (dated by TCRdb to 2017 to 2018). Regarding the study in general: Treated patients were enrolled in an open-label pilot trial of oral tofacitinib, 5 to 10 mg twice daily, for moderate-to-severe alopecia areata. Scalp tissue and sorted CD4+ and CD8+ peripheral blood T cells from patchy and totalis/universalis alopecia areata patients and from healthy controls were covered by human TCRbeta sequencing. Tofacitinib was given for 6 to 18 months, followed by 6 months of follow-up off drug to assess delayed response and recurrence. The study used high-throughput TCRbeta sequencing to examine T cell clonal expansion in alopecia areata, in both the C3H/HeJ mouse model and human patients. Biopsies were taken from tofacitinib-treated patients at baseline and again at 4 and 24 weeks into treatment, and several of those patients also had a later scalp biopsy. RNA came from the PAXgene miRNA kit for fixed scalp, the miRNeasy kit for PBMCs, and the RNeasy kit for mouse skin. immunoSEQ multiplex PCR using 35 Vbeta forward primers and 13 Jbeta reverse primers was used to amplify TCRbeta CDR3 regions. Scalp clonality was compared across normal scalp (n=4), patchy alopecia areata scalp (n=8), and alopecia totalis/universalis scalp (n=8). Findings and caveats that apply to the study as a whole: Unlike mouse skin, which is dominated by gammadelta T cells, normal human skin has resident alphabeta T cells that are also sequenced, and this complicates analysis of the scalp TCR repertoire. Compared with mice, TCR sequences shared between patients were less clear, possibly partly because of HLA diversity across the patient population. Lesional scalp, especially in alopecia totalis/universalis, showed higher clonality and more expanded CD8+ clones than normal scalp, suggesting antigenic drive.

The library was produced with the immunoSEQ multiplex PCR assay. RNA was extracted from all samples and reverse transcribed into cDNA as template for TCR sequencing. First-strand cDNA was synthesized with SuperScript III using a 2:1 mix of oligo-dT and random hexamers. Amplification bias was assessed with a synthetic immune receptor repertoire, and residual bias was removed computationally. The original pipeline was this. Raw reads were preprocessed to remove errors, and CDR3 was defined by IMGT conventions from the conserved cysteine to phenylalanine. To get clonality, Shannon entropy was normalized by log2 of the number of productive unique TCRs and the result was subtracted from 1. Scalp TCRbeta sequences were cross-referenced with sorted blood CD4 and CD8 repertoires so that the CD4 or CD8 identity of scalp clones could be inferred. Sourced from immuneACCESS, this table was stored by TCRdb with only in-frame sequences that have V and J called. A share of the clones is absent; for the studies checked, an unresolved V gene accounts for under half, and the remainder has no known explanation. V and J calls plus clone size are reproduced from that table; the DNA served to infer D and trimming. Here the sample has about 180,000 clones; just under 60% occur a single time. Roughly 14% of the sample comes from the top ten.

V was cut back by 2 bases and J by 4 bases, leaving a gap of 8 bases between them. The germline V gene (reference sequence) supplies CDR1 SEHNR and CDR2 FQNEAQ. The CDR3 runs 14 amino acids, cysteine and phenylalanine included. The DNA shown is the 42-base CDR3, in frame from base 1. Recombination linked TRBV7-9 to TRBJ2-2; the D gene assignment is perhaps TRBD1 or TRBD2, with each matching 5 bases. This receptor was obtained from a human donor with alopecia areata. Sample: CD4+ T cells sorted from blood, taken at week 0. The base sequence is TGTGCCAGCAGCTTATCCGGGGCCACCGGGGAGCTGTTTTTT. It is translated as CASSLSGATGELFF.